These T cell receptor beta chains were read from a single sample in a study of human T cells and chemical hapten exposure. MiXCR, applied by TCRdb to the RACE reads, yields one record per CDR3 protein. The table records tens of thousands of distinct CDR3 sequences, around a tenth of them present only once. The specimen was whole blood, collected in connection with sensitization to the hapten diphenylcyclopropenone (DPC). These receptor sequences come from a woman aged 25 to 39 with alopecia areata. Some clones in this sample may be carry-over from other donors' samples. CDR3s include the opening cysteine and the closing phenylalanine or tryptophan. The order of the fields is clone size, J gene, V gene, D gene, CDR3 DNA, CDR3 protein. D genes are given only for firm matches. A row's size may be missing; if present it is once, few, many or a size class.

few,TRBJ1-5,TRBV5-1,.,TGCGCCAGCCGGACGGTTAGCAATCAGCCCCAGCATTTT,CASRTVSNQPQHF
many,TRBJ2-3,TRBV11-2,TRBD1,TGTGCCAGCAGCTTAGGAGGGGGCGCAGGCCTGGCGGATACGCAGTATTTT,CASSLGGGAGLADTQYF
.,TRBJ1-5,TRBV11-3,.,TGTGCCAGCAGCTTCCCGACCAAACCCAGGAGTTCCAATCAGCCCCAGCATTTT,CASSFPTKPRSSNQPQHF
many,TRBJ2-1,TRBV7-8,.,TGTGCCAGCAGCTTAGATGGGGGCTACAATGAGCAGTTCTTC,CASSLDGGYNEQFF
.,TRBJ2-7,TRBV2,.,TGTGCCAGCGCGGGGACGGCGAGCTCCTACGAGCAGTACTTC,CASAGTASSYEQYF
.,TRBJ2-2,TRBV11-2,.,TGTGCCAGCAGCACCGGCGGGGAGCTGTTTTTT,CASSTGGELFF
few,TRBJ2-1,TRBV21-1,.,TGTGCCAGCAGCAAATGGCTAGCGCGATCCTACAATGAGCAGTTCTTC,CASSKWLARSYNEQFF
.,TRBJ1-6,TRBV15,.,TGTGCCACCAGCAGAGATGGTTCACCCCTCCACTTT,CATSRDGSPLHF
few,TRBJ1-3,TRBV6-1,.,TGTGCCAGCAGTGTCGACGGTGGAAACACCATATATTTT,CASSVDGGNTIYF
many,TRBJ2-1,TRBV7-3,TRBD2,TGTGCCAGCAGCTTCCAGCGGGGCGACTACAATGAGCAGTTCTTC,CASSFQRGDYNEQFF
many,TRBJ2-2,TRBV5-1,.,TGCGCCAGCAGCATCTACACCGGGGAGCTGTTTTTT,CASSIYTGELFF
many,TRBJ2-1,TRBV5-1,TRBD1,TGCGCCAGCAGCATGACAGGGAATGAGCAGTTCTTC,CASSMTGNEQFF
many,TRBJ1-6,TRBV6-5,.,TGTGCCAGCAGTCCACGGGACTATGGTTCACCCCTCCACTTT,CASSPRDYGSPLHF
few,TRBJ1-5,TRBV7-2,.,TGTGCCAGCAGCCGAAGGGGGCAGCCCCAGCATTTT,CASSRRGQPQHF
.,TRBJ2-1,TRBV30,TRBD2,TGTGCCTGGAGTCTCCTAGCGGGGGCGGCCTACAATGAGCAGTTCTTC,CAWSLLAGAAYNEQFF
.,TRBJ2-7,TRBV4-2,.,TGTGTCAGCAGCCAAGATGAGACTAGCTCCTACGAGCAGTACTTC,CVSSQDETSSYEQYF
.,TRBJ1-5,TRBV19,TRBD1,TGTGCCAGTAGTGGAGGACAGGGTATAGTTCAGCCCCAGCATTTT,CASSGGQGIVQPQHF
many,TRBJ2-5,TRBV11-3,TRBD1,TGTGCCAGCAGCCGGCGGACAGGGGGCGATGAGACCCAGTACTTC,CASSRRTGGDETQYF
many,TRBJ2-3,TRBV7-2,.,TGTGCCAGCAGCTTAAGCGGAACCCCCACAGATACGCAGTATTTT,CASSLSGTPTDTQYF
few,TRBJ2-5,TRBV7-2,.,TGTGCCAGCAGCTTGGGCTATTCGGGGTCCCTAGAGACCCAGTACTTC,CASSLGYSGSLETQYF
many,TRBJ2-3,TRBV6-2/TRBV6-3,TRBD2,TGTGCCAGCAGTTGGGAGGGTAGCAGCGAAGATACGCAGTATTTT,CASSWEGSSEDTQYF
few,TRBJ2-3,TRBV14,TRBD2,TGTGCCAGCAGCCAAGTTCCGGGGGGGCGGCGCACAGATACGCAGTATTTT,CASSQVPGGRRTDTQYF
.,TRBJ2-5,TRBV18,.,TGTGCCAGCACGGAACAGGGAGGGGAGACCCAGTACTTC,CASTEQGGETQYF
many,TRBJ1-2,TRBV3-1,TRBD1,TGTGCCAGCAGCCAAGATCCCCCGATTGGGACAGGGGGTACTGGCTACACCTTC,CASSQDPPIGTGGTGYTF
.,TRBJ2-7,TRBV29-1,.,TGCAGCGCCGTGGACAGTTACGAGCAGTACTTC,CSAVDSYEQYF
few,TRBJ2-5,TRBV7-2,TRBD2,TGTGCCAGCAGCGAACTAGCGGGGGGGCATCGCGAGACCCAGTACTTC,CASSELAGGHRETQYF
many,TRBJ2-1,TRBV7-9,TRBD1,TGTGCCAGCAGCGCCGGGACAGGGGGCAATGAGCAGTTCTTC,CASSAGTGGNEQFF
many,TRBJ1-4,TRBV2,.,TGTGCCAGCAGTGAATTTGGGGCGGTGAATGAAAAACTGTTTTTT,CASSEFGAVNEKLFF
many,TRBJ2-7,TRBV9,.,TGTGCCAGCAGCCCTAAGACGACCCCCTACGAGCAGTACTTC,CASSPKTTPYEQYF
.,TRBJ2-1,TRBV5-4,.,TGTGCCAGCAGCCGGGATTCTGGTAGTTACAATGAGCAGTTCTTC,CASSRDSGSYNEQFF
many,TRBJ2-7,TRBV12-3/TRBV12-4,.,TGTGCCAGCAGTCCCTCCGGGACCCCCAGCTACGAGCAGTACTTC,CASSPSGTPSYEQYF
many,TRBJ1-1,TRBV12-3/TRBV12-4,.,TGTGCCAGCAGTTTAGGTCTGGCCCTAAACACTGAAGCTTTCTTT,CASSLGLALNTEAFF
.,TRBJ1-5,TRBV20-1,.,TGCAGTGCTAGAGATCGGGGGGGGCGCAATCAGCCCCAGCATTTT,CSARDRGGRNQPQHF
many,TRBJ1-4,TRBV5-1,TRBD1,TGCGCCAGCAGCAAAAGACAGGGTGAGGATGAAAAACTGTTTTTT,CASSKRQGEDEKLFF
few,TRBJ2-7,TRBV29-1,TRBD1,TGCAGCGCCGAGGGGCAGGGGGACTACGAGCAGTACTTC,CSAEGQGDYEQYF
few,TRBJ2-7,TRBV7-6,.,TGTGCCAGCAGCGCAGGAGGACAGAGACAGTACTTC,CASSAGGQRQYF
few,TRBJ1-1,TRBV7-2,.,TGTGCCAGCAGCTTAACGGCCAAGAACACTGAAGCTTTCTTT,CASSLTAKNTEAFF
.,TRBJ1-4,TRBV29-1,.,TGCAGCGTTCTGCTGGGTGAAAAACTGTTTTTT,CSVLLGEKLFF
.,TRBJ2-2,TRBV5-6,TRBD1,TGTGCCAGCAGCCCAAGGGGGCCCGGGGAGCTGTTTTTT,CASSPRGPGELFF
.,TRBJ1-1,TRBV12-3/TRBV12-4,.,TGTGCCAGCAGCGATCGGGGCCCTGAAGCTTTCTTT,CASSDRGPEAFF
.,TRBJ2-2,TRBV3-1,.,TGTGCCAGCAGCCTAATAGACGTTACCGGGGAGCTGTTTTTT,CASSLIDVTGELFF
many,TRBJ2-7,TRBV19,.,TGTGCCAGTAGTAGGGTGGACTCCTACGAGCAGTACTTC,CASSRVDSYEQYF
.,TRBJ2-1,TRBV5-1,.,TGCGCCAGCAGCTTGGGCTCAACCTACAATGAGCAGTTCTTC,CASSLGSTYNEQFF
.,TRBJ1-5,TRBV6-2/TRBV6-3,.,TGTGCCAGCAGTAGGAGGGGGGGAAGCAATCAGCCCCAGCATTTT,CASSRRGGSNQPQHF
many,TRBJ2-7,TRBV4-2,TRBD2,TGTGCCAGCAGCCAAGGGGTTCGGGCGGGGGACGAGCAGTACTTC,CASSQGVRAGDEQYF
many,TRBJ1-6,TRBV6-5,.,TGTGCCAGTTCCTTCCAGTGGGGTACGGGCTCCTATAATTCACCCCTCCACTTT,CASSFQWGTGSYNSPLHF
.,TRBJ2-5,TRBV7-7,.,TGTGCTAGCAGCTCAGGCGCGGGACAAGAGACCCAGTACTTC,CASSSGAGQETQYF
.,TRBJ2-2,TRBV3-1,.,TGTGCCAGCAGCCAATCCTTACAGGGAATCGGGGAGCTGTTTTTT,CASSQSLQGIGELFF
.,TRBJ2-5,TRBV5-5,TRBD1,TGTGCCAGCAGCTACCAGGGGGCCCAAGAGACCCAGTACTTC,CASSYQGAQETQYF
few,TRBJ2-3,TRBV5-1,TRBD1,TGCGCCAGCAGCCCTTTGGGACAGGGAAGAGATACGCAGTATTTT,CASSPLGQGRDTQYF
.,TRBJ1-1,TRBV6-2/TRBV6-3,.,TGTGCCAGCAGTCACATCGACGGACGGGGGGCTTTCTTT,CASSHIDGRGAFF
few,TRBJ2-3,TRBV5-6,.,TGTGCCAGCAGCTCCGGGAGCTCACGATTGAGTCCAGATACGCAGTATTTT,CASSSGSSRLSPDTQYF
.,TRBJ1-1,TRBV5-6,.,TGTGCCAGCAGCTTGGCCGGGGGGCAGCAAGCTTTCTTT,CASSLAGGQQAFF